This TCR beta chain was obtained from a study of technical replicates of blood from a handful of donors. This CDR3 is 14 amino acids long. V was shortened by 3 bases and J by 2 bases, with 10 bases between the two germline ends. The germline V gene has CDR1 MNHEY and CDR2 SMNVEV (reference sequence). A single count supports this clone. Other DNA sequences in the sample encode the same CDR3. Profiled with immunoSEQ multiplex PCR; TCRdb holds only in-frame clones, not every one. The table records roughly 92,000 clones, 95% of them present only once. The sequence derives from a human donor in good health. The chain has TRBV27 and TRBJ1-1; D perhaps matches TRBD1 (5 bases). The source material was T cells isolated from PBMCs. The CDR3 DNA reads as TGTGCCAGCAGTTTTTCCGGGACTAACACTGAAGCTTTCTTT. It encodes CASSFSGTNTEAFF.